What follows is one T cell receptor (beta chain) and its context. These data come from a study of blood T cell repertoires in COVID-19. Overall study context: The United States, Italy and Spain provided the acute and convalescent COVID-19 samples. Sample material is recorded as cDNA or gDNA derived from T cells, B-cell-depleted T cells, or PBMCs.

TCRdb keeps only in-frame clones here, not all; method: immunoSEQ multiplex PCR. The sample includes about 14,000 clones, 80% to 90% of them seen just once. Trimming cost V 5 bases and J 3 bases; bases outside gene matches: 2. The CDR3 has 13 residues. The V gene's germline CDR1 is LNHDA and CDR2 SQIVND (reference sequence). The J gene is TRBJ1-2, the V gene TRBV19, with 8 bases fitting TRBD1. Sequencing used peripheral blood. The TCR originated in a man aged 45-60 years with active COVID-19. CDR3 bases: TGTGCCAGTAGTCCGACAGGGGACTATGGCTACACCTTC. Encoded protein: CASSPTGDYGYTF. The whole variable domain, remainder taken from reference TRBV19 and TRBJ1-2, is DGGITQSPKYLFRKEGQNVTLSCEQNLNHDAMYWYRQDPGQGLRLIYYSQIVNDFQKGDIAEGYSVSREKKESFPLTVTSAQKNPTAFYLCASSPTGDYGYTFGSGTRLTVV.